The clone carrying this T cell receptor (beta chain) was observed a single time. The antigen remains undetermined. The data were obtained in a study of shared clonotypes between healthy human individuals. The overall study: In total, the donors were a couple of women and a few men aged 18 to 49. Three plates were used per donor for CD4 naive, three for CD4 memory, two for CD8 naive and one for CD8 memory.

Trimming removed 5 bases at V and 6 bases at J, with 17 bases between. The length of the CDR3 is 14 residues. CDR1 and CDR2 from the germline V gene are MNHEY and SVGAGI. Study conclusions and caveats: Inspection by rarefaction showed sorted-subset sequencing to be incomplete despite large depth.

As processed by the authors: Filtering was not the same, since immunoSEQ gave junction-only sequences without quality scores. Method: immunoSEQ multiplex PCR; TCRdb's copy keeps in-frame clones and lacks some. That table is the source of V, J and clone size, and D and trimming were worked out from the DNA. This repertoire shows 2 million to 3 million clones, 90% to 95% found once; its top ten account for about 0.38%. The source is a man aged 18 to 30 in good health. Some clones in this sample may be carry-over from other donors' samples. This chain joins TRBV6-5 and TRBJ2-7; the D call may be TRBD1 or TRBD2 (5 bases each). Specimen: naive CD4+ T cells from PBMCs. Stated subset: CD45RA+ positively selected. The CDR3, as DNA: TGTGCCAGCAGTAACTATCAGGGAGTTCCCGAGCAGTACTTC. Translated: CASSNYQGVPEQYF.